The rows below give T cell receptor beta chains drawn from one sample of a study of spatial heterogeneity in lung cancer. In TCRdb, the 5' RACE reads were re-called with MiXCR into one record per CDR3 protein. The sample yields more than 25,000 distinct CDR3 sequences, about 6.3% seen once. The sample was PBMCs, taken at follow-up. The receptors were gathered from a male donor with early-stage non-small cell lung cancer. The CDR3 runs from the conserved cysteine through the conserved F or W. A D gene is named only where the DNA matches it firmly. Size values are once, few and many counts, or a class for expanded clones, and some rows have none.

d_gene	abundance	v_gene	j_gene	len	CDR3aa	CDR3nt
-	-	TRBV2	TRBJ2-2	14	CATSLRGGTGELFF	TGTGCCACCAGTTTGCGCGGAGGGACCGGGGAGCTGTTTTTT
-	many	TRBV29-1	TRBJ2-2	15	CSVKQDLTNTGELFF	TGCAGCGTTAAACAGGACCTAACTAACACCGGGGAGCTGTTTTTT
TRBD2	once	TRBV4-2	TRBJ2-5	15	CASRHSGGAQETQYF	TGTGCCAGCAGACATAGCGGGGGGGCCCAGGAGACCCAGTACTTC
-	few	TRBV7-2	TRBJ2-5	17	CASSLDRGIVGGETQYF	TGTGCCAGCAGCTTAGATCGCGGGATCGTGGGTGGAGAGACCCAGTACTTC
-	many	TRBV19	TRBJ2-1	13	CASADSAYNEQFF	TGTGCCAGTGCTGACTCCGCTTACAATGAGCAGTTCTTC
TRBD1	many	TRBV2	TRBJ1-1	15	CASSRDSGLNTEAFF	TGTGCCAGCAGCAGGGACAGTGGATTGAACACTGAAGCTTTCTTT
TRBD2	medium-sized	TRBV20-1	TRBJ2-2	15	CSARPSGGGTGELFF	TGCAGTGCTAGACCCAGCGGGGGAGGCACCGGGGAGCTGTTTTTT
-	-	TRBV20-1	TRBJ1-1	10	CSAPKLEAFF	TGCAGTGCTCCAAAACTTGAAGCTTTCTTT
-	-	TRBV12-2	TRBJ2-1	19	CASRLRGTSGKKKNNEQFF	TGTGCAAGTCGCTTAAGGGGGACTAGCGGGAAAAAAAAGAACAATGAGCAGTTCTTC
-	few	TRBV12-3/TRBV12-4	TRBJ2-1	15	CASSATSTPRAEQFF	TGTGCCAGCAGTGCGACGTCGACCCCACGTGCTGAGCAGTTCTTC
-	many	TRBV18	TRBJ1-1	14	CASSPRTENTEAFF	TGTGCCAGCTCACCCCGGACGGAGAACACTGAAGCTTTCTTT